Presented here are 12 T cell receptor beta chains from one specimen sequenced in a study of sequential checkpoint blockade in melanoma. This sample's treatment: randomized to nivolumab then ipilimumab (arm A) or the reverse (arm B). The assay was immunoSEQ multiplex PCR, and TCRdb's table has in-frame clones only and misses some. The table records tens of thousands of clones, 84% of them present only once. This sample comprised CD8+ T cells sorted from blood (inferred from file names), obtained from a patient given nivolumab and ipilimumab in sequence. The receptors derive from a human donor with melanoma.

The chain has TRBV5-4 and TRBJ2-7, with TRBD2 matching over 7 bases. V shed 0 bases, J shed 4 bases, and the junction held 10 bases outside the gene matches. Germline V gene lookup returns CDR1 SGHNT and CDR2 YYREEE (reference sequence). This CDR3 is 16 amino acids long. The CDR3: CASSLAYSGGRYEQYF. The CDR3 coding sequence is TGTGCCAGCAGCTTGGCCTACTCGGGAGGAAGGTACGAGCAGTACTTC.

About this clone: The sample carries other DNA sequences with the same CDR3. The rearrangement joins TRBV19 to TRBJ1-1; D remains ambiguous. The CDR3 runs to 12 residues. V gave up 7 bases and J gave up 5 bases, with 11 bases separating them. The germline gives CDR1 LNHDA, CDR2 SQIVND (reference sequence). CDR3: CASNEGGTEAFF. The CDR3 DNA sequence: TGTGCCAGTAACGAGGGTGGTACTGAAGCTTTCTTT.

V is TRBV4-1 and J is TRBJ2-3, with a possible D match to TRBD2 (6 bases). Trimming removed 4 bases at V and 5 bases at J, with 7 bases between. CDR3 size: 12 residues. The germline V gene encodes CDR1 MGHRA and CDR2 YSYEKL. The CDR3 region has the DNA TGCGCCAGCAGCCTGGGGGGAGATACGCAGTATTTT. Its protein product is CASSLGGDTQYF.

This clone is medium-sized (0.01 to 0.1%). The chain has TRBV4-1 and TRBJ2-7; the match to TRBD2 covers 11 bases. V lost 3 bases to trimming and J lost 5 bases; unmatched junction nucleotides: 9. Germline V CDR1 and CDR2: MGHRA, YSYEKL. This CDR3 comprises 16 residues. This CDR3 is CASSHGDSGGADEQYF. In DNA form, the CDR3 reads TGCGCCAGCAGCCATGGGGATAGCGGGGGGGCGGACGAGCAGTACTTC.

The V gene is TRBV28, the J gene TRBJ1-1, with a possible D match to TRBD1 (5 bases). V was shortened by 10 bases and J by 0 bases, with 12 bases between the two germline ends. Germline CDR1 and CDR2: MDHEN and SYDVKM. This CDR3 is built from 13 residues. This CDR3 is CANSAGMNTEAFF. CDR3 DNA sequence: TGTGCCAACTCCGCAGGGATGAACACTGAAGCTTTCTTT.

CDR3 loop: CASSETPDRVGSYEQYF. The CDR3 nucleotides are TGTGCCAGCAGCGAAACTCCGGACAGGGTAGGCTCCTACGAGCAGTACTTC. This chain links TRBV7-6 with TRBJ2-7; TRBD1 agrees at 8 bases. Losses at the gene ends were 5 bases for V and 0 bases for J; bases not matched to a gene: 12. Looked up from germline, CDR1 is SGHVS and CDR2 is FNYEAQ. The CDR3 contains 17 residues.

The rearrangement links TRBV19 to TRBJ2-7; 14 bases match TRBD2. Germline values: CDR1 LNHDA, CDR2 SQIVND (reference sequence). The junction had 9 bases not matched to a gene; V was cut back by 5 bases and J by 3 bases. CDR3 length: 17 amino acids. The CDR3: CASSVGLAGVSFYEQYF. The CDR3 DNA follows: TGTGCCAGTAGTGTGGGACTAGCGGGAGTGTCATTCTACGAGCAGTACTTC.

The sample holds a few counts of this clone. The V and J genes are TRBV5-8 and TRBJ2-3; 12 bases are a match to TRBD2. The CDR3 sequence is 17 residues long. Germline-derived CDR1 and CDR2 are SGHTS and YDEGEE. The ends lost 3 bases at V and 3 bases at J; junction bases unmatched: 8. CDR3 nucleotides: TGTGCCAGCAGCTCCCTGAGACTAGCGGGGGATACAGATACGCAGTATTTT. Amino acids: CASSSLRLAGDTDTQYF.

As regards this clone: This likely comes from a read error, as the CDR3 has no conserved phenylalanine or tryptophan at its end. No DNA is shown, since the ends of the CDR3 on it are uncertain; the CDR3 is the one TCRdb lists. This chain joins TRBV2 and TRBJ2-7; the listed D gene, TRBD1, was not tested against the DNA. Germline assignment: CDR1 SNHLY and CDR2 FYNNEI. The CDR3 is 11 residues long, ends included. CDR3 protein: CASSTGTGDLH.

The chain carries TRBV5-1 and TRBJ2-1, with 9 bases matching TRBD2. V dropped 3 bases and J dropped 9; count of bases not matched to a gene: 13. The length of the CDR3 is 16 residues. Germline lookup yields CDR1 SGHRS and CDR2 YFSETQ. The CDR3 region is CASSSNSGSGDTEQFF. The CDR3, as DNA: TGCGCCAGCAGCTCCAATAGCGGGAGTGGCGATACTGAGCAGTTCTTC.

This sequence joins TRBV9 and TRBJ1-4; D possibly corresponds to TRBD1 (6 bases). Trimming cost V 3 bases and J 0 bases, with 12 bases left between them. The germline gives CDR1 SGDLS, CDR2 YYNGEE. The length of the CDR3 is 16 residues. CDR3 bases: TGTGCCAGCAGCGGGGGGACATCCGCAACTAATGAAAAACTGTTTTTT. As protein: CASSGGTSATNEKLFF.

This rearrangement joins TRBV19 to TRBJ2-2; no definite D call. With 10 bases removed from V and 4 bases from J, the gap between germline ends came to 16 bases. The CDR3 sequence is 14 residues long. Germline loops: CDR1 LNHDA, CDR2 SQIVND (reference sequence). The CDR3 region has the DNA TGTGCCACCAAGTCCGGTAACCCCACCGGGGAGCTGTTTTTT. The encoded protein is CATKSGNPTGELFF.